The 13 T cell receptor beta chains below all came from one sample that was sequenced in a study of T cell repertoires in cytomegalovirus infection. The antigens of these receptors remain unknown. TCRdb processed the reads anew with MiXCR; each CDR3 protein has one entry. Here the sample spans a few hundred thousand distinct CDR3 sequences, 40% being singletons. The material was cultured PBMCs, obtained from culture after CMV antigen stimulation. The receptors come from a human donor in good health (CMV status not recorded). Some clones in this sample may be carry-over from other donors' samples.

CDR3 DNA sequence: TGCAGTGCTAGAGCAGGGGGGAACACTGAAGCTTTCTTT. Translated, it gives CSARAGGNTEAFF. The chain employs TRBV20-1 and TRBJ1-1, with TRBD1 identical over 7 bases. The CDR3 has 13 amino acids. The J segment lost 1 base and the V segment lost 1 base, leaving 0 bases of the junction unmatched. The germline V gene encodes CDR1 DFQATT and CDR2 SNEGSKA (reference sequence).

This sequence joins TRBV7-2 and TRBJ2-1, with 13 nucleotides matching TRBD2. Per germline, CDR1 SGHTA and CDR2 FQGNSA. The ends lost 4 bases at V and 8 bases at J; junction bases unmatched: 8. This CDR3 has 16 amino acids. The CDR3 nucleotides are TGTGCCAGCAGCTACACTAGCGGGGGGGCCAAGGATGAGCAGTTCTTC. Protein product: CASSYTSGGAKDEQFF.

The rearrangement joins TRBV15 to TRBJ2-3, with D possibly matching TRBD2 (5 bases). Germline lookup yields CDR1 LNHNV and CDR2 YYDKDF (reference sequence). V was clipped by 0 bases and J by 6 bases, with 7 bases between them. The CDR3 loop spans 13 amino acids. CDR3 residues: CATSRDEGDTQYF. As DNA, the CDR3 is TGTGCCACCAGCAGAGATGAGGGCGATACGCAGTATTTT.

This clonotype has a single count. The chain carries TRBV20-1 and TRBJ2-7, with 8 positions matching TRBD2. Germline assignment: CDR1 DFQATT and CDR2 SNEGSKA (reference sequence). Losses at the gene ends were 3 bases for V and 4 bases for J; bases not matched to a gene: 8. CDR3 size: 14 residues. In nucleotides, the CDR3 is TGCAGTGCTAGCTCGGCCAGCGGGAGTTACGAGCAGTACTTC. It encodes CSASSASGSYEQYF.

This clonotype was observed a single time. The chain couples TRBV2 to TRBJ1-2; no reliable D call. The CDR3 spans 12 residues. V was clipped by 10 bases and J by 8 bases, with 17 bases between them. Germline values: CDR1 SNHLY, CDR2 FYNNEI. Here the CDR3 DNA reads TGTGCCACCCAAGCTCTGCCTGGGGGCTACACCTTC. This sequence encodes CATQALPGGYTF.

This chain connects TRBV20-1 to TRBJ1-1; D is possibly TRBD1 (6 bases). V lost 7 bases, J lost 0 bases, and 18 bases lay in between. CDR1 and CDR2 (germline): DFQATT, SNEGSKA (reference sequence). CDR3 length: 15 amino acids. The CDR3 protein is CSVMGGQSMNTEAFF. DNA for the CDR3: TGCAGTGTTATGGGTGGACAGAGCATGAACACTGAAGCTTTCTTT.

This clonotype was detected only a few times. This sequence joins TRBV28 and TRBJ2-1; TRBD2 agrees at 8 bases. The junction had 15 bases not matched to a gene; V was cut back by 6 bases and J by 8 bases. Germline loops: CDR1 MDHEN, CDR2 SYDVKM. This CDR3 spans 16 amino acids. The CDR3 sequence is CASRVRGSGRLDEQFF. The CDR3 DNA sequence: TGTGCCAGCAGGGTACGGGGGAGCGGGAGACTCGATGAGCAGTTCTTC.

This chain uses TRBV25-1 with TRBJ2-1, with 7 bases that match TRBD1. V dropped 1 base and J dropped 6; count of bases not matched to a gene: 12. This CDR3 contains 17 residues. Per the germline V gene, CDR1 is MGHDK and CDR2 is SYGVNS. The CDR3 loop reads CASSELSNWDRINEQFF. The CDR3, as DNA: TGTGCCAGCAGTGAATTGTCCAATTGGGACAGAATCAATGAGCAGTTCTTC.

This chain uses TRBV10-3 with TRBJ1-2; 7 nucleotides align to TRBD1. The CDR3 spans 15 residues. Germline values: CDR1 ENHRY, CDR2 SYGVKD. V lost 10 bases to trimming and J lost 1 base; unmatched junction nucleotides: 12. CDR3 residues: CATYPGTELNYGYTF. CDR3 coding DNA: TGTGCCACTTATCCCGGGACAGAGCTTAACTATGGCTACACCTTC.

This chain links TRBV5-1 with TRBJ2-1; 12 positions agree with TRBD2. Losses at the gene ends were 4 bases for V and 0 bases for J; bases not matched to a gene: 2. The CDR3 has 16 residues. The V gene's germline CDR1 is SGHRS and CDR2 YFSETQ. CDR3 amino acids: CASSKTSGGSYNEQFF. The CDR3 region has the DNA TGCGCCAGCAGCAAGACTAGCGGGGGCTCCTACAATGAGCAGTTCTTC.

V is TRBV20-1 and J is TRBJ1-3; D unresolved. Looked up from germline, CDR1 is DFQATT and CDR2 is SNEGSKA (reference sequence). Trimming shortened V by 2 bases and J by 0 bases, and 14 bases separated the two germline ends. This CDR3 is 16 amino acids long. The CDR3 sequence is CSARPPRGLSGNTIYF. As DNA, the CDR3 is TGCAGTGCTAGACCCCCTAGAGGGCTCTCTGGAAACACCATATATTTT.

This clonotype was picked up a small number of times. The chain employs TRBV6-1 and TRBJ2-5; D is possibly TRBD2 (6 bases). Germline V gene data show CDR1 as MNHNS and CDR2 as SASEGT. V lost 6 bases and J 0 bases, leaving 11 bases between the germline ends. The CDR3 spans 14 residues. This CDR3 is CASSLTSNQETQYF. Written as DNA, the CDR3 is TGTGCCAGCAGCCTGACTAGTAACCAAGAGACCCAGTACTTC.

This clonotype showed up just a few times. This rearrangement joins TRBV7-6 to TRBJ2-3; TRBD2 matches 14 bases. Germline trimming cut 5 bases from V and 0 bases from J; bases unmatched to any gene: 10. CDR1 is SGHVS and CDR2 is FNYEAQ in the germline V gene. This CDR3 spans 19 amino acids. CDR3 residues: CASSPVGLAGGASTDTQYF. The CDR3 DNA sequence: TGTGCCAGCAGCCCAGTCGGACTAGCGGGGGGTGCTAGCACAGATACGCAGTATTTT. Looking up the rest from reference TRBV7-6 and TRBJ2-3 gives the full variable domain: GAGVSQSPRYKVTKRGQDVALRCDPISGHVSLYWYRQALGQGPEFLTYFNYEAQQDKSGLPNDRFSAERPEGSISTLTIQRTEQRDSAMYRCASSPVGLAGGASTDTQYFGPGTRLTVL.